This T cell receptor (beta chain) was sequenced in a study of identical twins. A remark on this clonotype: Its antigen is not known.

Study-level points and caveats: The study drew conclusions from cross-sectional statistical analysis, not from following the same donors. Invariant cells of the MAIT and iNKT types might have partly distorted the zero-insertion analyses. For out-of-frame alpha sequences shared by twins, low generation probability was in excess.

Using its own MiXCR run on the 5' RACE reads, TCRdb lists one record per CDR3 protein. The sample has about 470,000 distinct CDR3 sequences; approximately 24% are singletons. This CDR3 has 14 residues. The V end lost 0 bases, the J end lost 6 bases, and 14 bases lay between the germline ends. The V gene's germline CDR1 is DFQATT and CDR2 SNEGSKA (reference sequence). This sample also appeared in a second study, on T cells expressing NK-cell markers. Per that study: The eight sequenced donors comprised seven who were HCMV-seropositive and one who was seronegative.

This chain joins TRBV20-1 and TRBJ1-1, with TRBD1 as a possible D gene (5 bases). The receptor's source is a woman between 18 and 30 years old in good health. Material for sequencing was CD4+ T cells sorted from blood. The CDR3 spells CSARDSGRGAEAFF. DNA of the CDR3: TGCAGTGCTAGAGATTCAGGCAGAGGGGCTGAAGCTTTCTTT.